These 6 T cell receptor beta chains originate from one sample sequenced in a study of T cells in Graves' hyperthyroidism and ophthalmopathy. Authors of the study amplified TCR beta CDR3 regions from RNA transcripts. A first-round RT-PCR of the TCR CDR3 used the HTBI primer set. TCRdb reprocessed the multiplex PCR reads with MiXCR, giving one entry per CDR3 protein. Of 490,000 or so distinct CDR3 sequences listed, less than 20% are singletons. Sequenced: blood. The receptor source for this set is a man aged 35-49 years with Graves' ophthalmopathy.

V and J are TRBV11-2 and TRBJ1-2, with a possible D match to TRBD1 (5 bases). Germline loops: CDR1 SGHAT, CDR2 FQNNGV. Between the trimmed V and J ends, which lost 5 bases and 4 bases, there was a span of 17 bases. The CDR3 is 15 residues long. CDR3 bases: TGTGCCAGCAGCCCCACGGGAGGGGCTTTCTATGGCTACACCTTC. Protein: CASSPTGGAFYGYTF.

This clonotype showed up many times. The V gene is TRBV6-1, the J gene TRBJ1-2; D is unclear. This CDR3 has 12 residues. Germline CDR1 is MNHNS and CDR2 is SASEGT. Trimming took 5 bases from V and 7 from J, leaving 11 bases between them. CDR3 coding DNA: TGTGCCAGCAGTTATGCGGGGTTTGGCTACACCTTC. Its protein is CASSYAGFGYTF.

This sequence joins TRBV6-5 and TRBJ2-3; perhaps TRBD1 as D (5 bases). CDR3 length: 17 residues. V was pared by 0 bases and J by 4 bases, with 17 bases between. The germline V gene encodes CDR1 MNHEY and CDR2 SVGAGI. CDR3 region: CASSYSMLGPRADTQYF. The CDR3 DNA reads TGTGCCAGCAGTTACTCGATGTTGGGGCCCCGGGCAGATACGCAGTATTTT.

In this sample, this clonotype turned up many times. The chain couples TRBV28 to TRBJ1-1, with D perhaps matching TRBD1 (6 bases). CDR1 and CDR2 (germline): MDHEN, SYDVKM. This CDR3 is 14 amino acids long. Trimming pared 6 bases from V and 1 base from J, leaving 12 bases between. The CDR3 DNA follows: TGTGCCAGCAGGGGAGGGGGGTCGAACACTGAAGCTTTCTTT. Residues: CASRGGGSNTEAFF. The complete variable domain, with remaining parts taken from reference TRBV28 and TRBJ1-1, reads DVKVTQSSRYLVKRTGEKVFLECVQDMDHENMFWYRQDPGLGLRLIYFSYDVKMKEKGDIPEGYSVSREKKERFSLILESASTNQTSMYLCASRGGGSNTEAFFGQGTRLTVV.

At least ten counts were recorded for this clonotype. The J gene is TRBJ2-7, the V gene TRBV7-2; perhaps TRBD2 as D (7 bases). The CDR3 covers 16 residues. CDR1 SGHTA and CDR2 FQGNSA come from the germline V gene. V was trimmed by 4 bases and J by 5 bases, leaving 21 bases between them. The DNA for the CDR3 is TGTGCCAGCAGCTCCCCCGAGCAGGGGAGGGGGGACGAGCAGTACTTC. This sequence encodes CASSSPEQGRGDEQYF.

This clonotype showed up many times. The chain is built from TRBV7-2 and TRBJ2-3, with D uncertain. Germline loops: CDR1 SGHTA, CDR2 FQGNSA. V was trimmed by 6 bases and J by 7 bases, leaving 11 bases between them. The CDR3 consists of 12 residues. This CDR3 reads CASRPGEYTQYF. As DNA, the CDR3 is TGTGCCAGCAGACCAGGCGAATATACGCAGTATTTT. The full variable domain, with the rest looked up from reference TRBV7-2 and TRBJ2-3, is GAGVSQSPSNKVTEKGKDVELRCDPISGHTALYWYRQSLGQGLEFLIYFQGNSAPDKSGLPSDRFSAERTGGSVSTLTIQRTQQEDSAVYLCASRPGEYTQYFGPGTRLTVL.